The clone carrying this T cell receptor (beta chain) was found a few times. The antigen is undetermined. Vbeta (60) and Jbeta (13) primers were used in the PCR. Only in-frame clones appear in the TCRdb table, and some are missing; sequencing was by immunoSEQ multiplex PCR. The table shows 150,000 to 200,000 clones, with approximately 78% occurring only once. In germline, CDR1 is SNHLY, CDR2 FYNNEI. The CDR3 runs to 16 residues. Germline trimming cut 6 bases from V and 6 bases from J; bases unmatched to any gene: 12. The sample comes from a study of cytomegalovirus exposure and HLA in healthy donors. Regarding the study as a whole: As a later analysis revealed, most CMV-associated TCR beta chains appeared HLA-restricted. A later analysis associated 15,000 to 20,000 TCR beta sequences with HLA alleles at a 0.05 false discovery rate.

The chain carries TRBV2 and TRBJ2-1, with 9 bases identical to TRBD2. The receptor's source is a woman between 40 and 50 years old in good health and CMV-seronegative. Sequences were obtained from PBMCs. In DNA form, the CDR3 reads TGTGCCAGCAGGGGATCGAAGCTAGCGGGGTTCAATGAGCAGTTCTTC. This gives the protein CASRGSKLAGFNEQFF.